A single sample gave rise to the 29 T cell receptor beta chains below, sequenced in a study of shared clonotypes between healthy human individuals (dated by TCRdb to the early 2020s). Libraries came from the immunoSEQ multiplex PCR assay. TCRdb carries this immuneACCESS record with in-frame sequences only. Its versions omit some clonotypes, under half of them owing to an unresolved V gene in the studies checked, with the rest unexplained. Present in this sample are 600,000 to 800,000 clones, 72% of which were seen just once. The top ten clonotypes cover approximately 1.8% of the sample. The source material was memory CD4+ T cells sorted from blood. What the cell subset or site label conveys for this sample: CD45RA-negative fraction. These TCRs come from a woman aged 25 to 39 in good health.

V usage is TRBV12-5 and J usage is TRBJ2-1, with 14 bases matching TRBD2. Trimming took 4 bases from V and 9 from J; bases not matched to a gene: 5. CDR3 size: 15 residues. Germline-derived CDR1 and CDR2 are LGHNT and FRNRAP. For the CDR3, the DNA is TGTGCTAGTGGTTCCGGGACTAGCGGGAGATTTGAGCAGTTCTTC. Translated: CASGSGTSGRFEQFF.

The chain joins TRBV7-2 to TRBJ2-5; no reliable D call. Looked up from germline, CDR1 is SGHTA and CDR2 is FQGNSA. There are 14 residues in the CDR3. The ends were cut back, 6 bases at V and 1 base at J, with 12 bases in the middle. The chain's CDR3 is CASSFDRAQETQYF. In DNA form, the CDR3 reads TGTGCCAGCAGTTTCGACCGTGCCCAAGAGACCCAGTACTTC.

The CDR3 DNA reads TGTGCCAGCAGTTACTCGTTCCTGAACTACAATGAGCAGTTCTTC. Translation gives CASSYSFLNYNEQFF. J is TRBJ2-1 and V is TRBV6-5; D gene uncertain. The germline gives CDR1 MNHEY, CDR2 SVGAGI. The V gene lost 0 bases and the J gene lost 3 bases, with 9 bases spanning the gap. There are 15 residues in the CDR3.

This clone was detected only a few times. The chain joins TRBV15 to TRBJ2-2, with D unresolved. CDR3 length equals 14 residues. With 2 bases removed from V and 7 bases from J, the gap between germline ends came to 11 bases. Per the germline V gene, CDR1 is LNHNV and CDR2 is YYDKDF (reference sequence). DNA for the CDR3: TGTGCCACCAGCAGAAGGACGTTGGTCGGGGAGCTGTTTTTT. This codes for CATSRRTLVGELFF.

This clone was observed at least ten times. CDR3 DNA: TGTGCCAGCAGCCCCCAGACCGGGGACGGGGGCTACACCTTC. Protein: CASSPQTGDGGYTF. The rearrangement uses TRBV7-2 and TRBJ1-2; tentatively, D is TRBD1 (5 bases). CDR3 length equals 14 residues. Trimming took 5 bases from V and 8 from J, leaving 18 bases between them. Germline V gives CDR1 SGHTA, CDR2 FQGNSA.

A single count supports this clone. The rearrangement links TRBV28 to TRBJ2-3; TRBD2 aligns across 7 bases. The CDR3 length is 16 residues. The germline V gene encodes CDR1 MDHEN and CDR2 SYDVKM. V was clipped by 7 bases and J by 0 bases; unmatched bases: 10. The chain's CDR3 is CASKPPGGLSTDTQYF. CDR3 nucleotides: TGTGCCAGCAAACCCCCGGGGGGACTGAGCACAGATACGCAGTATTTT.

V gene TRBV4-1 combines with J gene TRBJ2-5; weak D call: TRBD2 (5 bases). V lost 0 bases, J lost 2 bases, and 13 bases lay in between. This CDR3 region has 16 residues. The V gene's germline CDR1 is MGHRA and CDR2 YSYEKL. In nucleotides, the CDR3 is TGCGCCAGCAGCCAAGATATACAGCGGATACAAGAGACCCAGTACTTC. Protein sequence: CASSQDIQRIQETQYF.

The chain has TRBV19 and TRBJ2-1, with D perhaps matching TRBD1 or TRBD2 (5 bases each). CDR1 is LNHDA and CDR2 is SQIVND in the germline V gene (reference sequence). The CDR3 length is 19 residues. V lost 2 bases, J lost 4 bases, and 24 bases lay in between. CDR3 nucleotide sequence: TGTGCCAGTAGTATAAAGGGACGGACATATTCTCAATTATACAATGAGCAGTTCTTC. Translated, it gives CASSIKGRTYSQLYNEQFF.

The rearrangement uses TRBV4-1 and TRBJ1-1, with 7 bases matching TRBD1. The V and J ends lost 2 bases and 10 bases, in that order; junction bases with no gene match: 10. Germline lookup yields CDR1 MGHRA and CDR2 YSYEKL. This CDR3 is 14 amino acids long. CDR3 DNA sequence: TGCGCCAGCAGCCAACCGACGACAGGGCCCGGAGCTTTCTTT. The encoded protein is CASSQPTTGPGAFF.

The J gene is TRBJ2-1, the V gene TRBV7-2; D is undetermined. Germline values: CDR1 SGHTA, CDR2 FQGNSA. Trimming shortened V by 5 bases and J by 8 bases, and 10 bases separated the two germline ends. There are 12 residues in the CDR3. Written as DNA, the CDR3 is TGTGCCAGCAGCCAGTCACGGTATGAGCAGTTCTTC. Translated, it gives CASSQSRYEQFF.

The V gene is TRBV15, the J gene TRBJ2-7, with TRBD2 matching over 9 bases. The CDR3 consists of 18 residues. Germline CDR1 reads LNHNV; CDR2 reads YYDKDF (reference sequence). The J segment lost 4 bases and the V segment lost 0 bases, leaving 13 bases of the junction unmatched. DNA for the CDR3: TGTGCCACCAGCAGAGATCAGAGCTTAGCGGGAGTTGGGTACGAGCAGTACTTC. This gives the protein CATSRDQSLAGVGYEQYF.

V gene TRBV10-1 combines with J gene TRBJ1-2; TRBD1 might be the D (6 bases). Germline CDR1 reads WNHNN; CDR2 reads SYGVQD (reference sequence). Trimming shortened V by 0 bases and J by 6 bases, and 11 bases separated the two germline ends. This CDR3 contains 14 residues. CDR3: CASSESDRPNGYTF. CDR3 DNA: TGCGCCAGCAGTGAGTCGGACAGACCTAATGGCTACACCTTC.

This clone was counted between two and nine times. The CDR3: CASSSILSGYGYTF. CDR3 coding DNA: TGTGCCAGCAGCAGCATTTTATCGGGCTATGGCTACACCTTC. This chain connects TRBV6-1 to TRBJ1-2; D not resolved. Between the trimmed V and J ends, which lost 6 bases and 4 bases, there was a span of 15 bases. Looked up from germline, CDR1 is MNHNS and CDR2 is SASEGT. The CDR3 has 14 amino acids.

The CDR3 region has the DNA TGCGCCAGCAGCCAAGACACTGGCTCCTACAATGAGCAGTTCTTC. It specifies CASSQDTGSYNEQFF. V gene TRBV5-1 combines with J gene TRBJ2-1, with D unclear. V was cut by 4 bases and J by 0 bases, with 11 bases left in between. From germline, CDR1 is SGHRS and CDR2 YFSETQ. The CDR3 runs to 15 residues.

The gene calls are TRBV2 and TRBJ1-1, with D unclear. V dropped 4 bases and J dropped 4 bases, with 13 bases sitting between them. Germline V gives CDR1 SNHLY, CDR2 FYNNEI. The CDR3 has 14 residues. The CDR3 DNA sequence: TGTGCCAGCAGTGGAGGTCCAGGAGGCACTGAAGCTTTCTTT. Protein: CASSGGPGGTEAFF. The complete variable domain, with remaining parts taken from reference TRBV2 and TRBJ1-1, reads EPEVTQTPSHQVTQMGQEVILRCVPISNHLYFYWYRQILGQKVEFLVSFYNNEISEKSEIFDDQFSVERPDGSNFTLKIRSTKLEDSAMYFCASSGGPGGTEAFFGQGTRLTVV.

The J gene is TRBJ1-2, the V gene TRBV11-1, with D possibly TRBD1 on 5 matching bases. The CDR3 covers 14 residues. The V gene lost 3 bases and the J gene lost 6 bases, with 14 bases spanning the gap. The germline gives CDR1 SGHAT, CDR2 FQDESV (reference sequence). Here the CDR3 reads CASSFGPPGNGYTF. CDR3 nucleotides: TGTGCCAGCAGCTTCGGACCGCCAGGGAATGGCTACACCTTC.

The V and J genes are TRBV7-9 and TRBJ1-1, with a possible D match to TRBD1 (6 bases). The CDR3 spans 14 residues. The germline V gene has CDR1 SEHNR and CDR2 FQNEAQ (reference sequence). With 4 bases removed from V and 4 bases from J, the gap between germline ends came to 13 bases. The CDR3 DNA reads as TGTGCCAGCAGCTCACTCGGACAGCTCACTGAAGCTTTCTTT. Amino acids: CASSSLGQLTEAFF.

The chain carries TRBV5-8 and TRBJ2-7; the D is unclear. The CDR3 covers 13 residues. CDR1 and CDR2 from the germline V gene are SGHTS and YDEGEE. Trimming removed 0 bases at V and 4 bases at J, with 8 bases between. The DNA for the CDR3 is TGTGCCAGCAGCTTGGGCCTAGAGTACGAGCAGTACTTC. Amino acids: CASSLGLEYEQYF.

The chain is built from TRBV2 and TRBJ1-2, with 7 bases aligning to TRBD1. Trimming removed 7 bases from V and 1 base from J; junction bases left unmatched: 6. The CDR3 is made up of 14 amino acids. Germline V lookup: CDR1 SNHLY, CDR2 FYNNEI. CDR3 DNA sequence: TGTGCCAGCAATGCCCAGGGGGATAACTATGGCTACACCTTC. Residues: CASNAQGDNYGYTF.

V gene TRBV6-1 combines with J gene TRBJ1-5; D might be TRBD1 (5 bases). The V gene's germline CDR1 is MNHNS and CDR2 SASEGT. The CDR3 consists of 15 residues. V shed 7 bases and J shed 0 bases, with 13 bases lying between them. The CDR3, as DNA: TGTGCCAGCACCAGACAGTTGAATAGCAATCAGCCCCAGCATTTT. Its protein is CASTRQLNSNQPQHF.

This chain connects TRBV7-9 to TRBJ2-3; weak D call: TRBD2 (5 bases). Looked up from germline, CDR1 is SEHNR and CDR2 is FQNEAQ (reference sequence). The CDR3 has 14 amino acids. Trimming cost V 5 bases and J 4 bases, with 13 bases left between them. CDR3 residues: CASSPRGLADTQYF. The CDR3 coding sequence is TGTGCCAGCAGCCCAAGAGGGCTTGCAGATACGCAGTATTTT.

This CDR3 is CASSGEEGGTEAFF. For the CDR3, the DNA is TGTGCCAGCAGTGGGGAAGAGGGGGGGACTGAAGCTTTCTTT. The chain carries TRBV2 and TRBJ1-1; possible D gene TRBD1, 6 bases. The germline gives CDR1 SNHLY, CDR2 FYNNEI. This CDR3 contains 14 residues. Trimming removed 4 bases at V and 5 bases at J, with 14 bases between. Full variable domain (missing parts from reference TRBV2 and TRBJ1-1): EPEVTQTPSHQVTQMGQEVILRCVPISNHLYFYWYRQILGQKVEFLVSFYNNEISEKSEIFDDQFSVERPDGSNFTLKIRSTKLEDSAMYFCASSGEEGGTEAFFGQGTRLTVV.

The sample holds one count of this clone. The gene calls are TRBV28 and TRBJ1-2; TRBD1 matches at 8 bases. Germline CDR1 and CDR2: MDHEN and SYDVKM. Trimming took 5 bases from V and 1 from J; bases not matched to a gene: 6. This CDR3 comprises 15 residues. CDR3 coding DNA: TGTGCCAGCAGTGCAGGGGGCCCTCTTAACTATGGCTACACCTTC. The encoded protein is CASSAGGPLNYGYTF.

The chain joins TRBV5-8 to TRBJ1-2; 7 nucleotides line up with TRBD1. V lost 4 bases and J lost 5; bases outside the gene matches: 11. This CDR3 is 15 amino acids long. The germline CDR1 and CDR2 sequences are SGHTS and YDEGEE. The CDR3 nucleotides read TGTGCCAGCAGCCTGACAGGGATCTCGTGGTATGGCTACACCTTC. Its protein product is CASSLTGISWYGYTF.

This chain joins TRBV28 and TRBJ2-3, with D unclear. V dropped 8 bases and J dropped 2 bases, with 8 bases sitting between them. Germline CDR1 and CDR2: MDHEN and SYDVKM. CDR3 length: 12 residues. CDR3 sequence: CASEGNTDTQYF. Written as DNA, the CDR3 is TGTGCCAGCGAAGGGAACACAGATACGCAGTATTTT.

Only a few counts were recorded for this clone. In the same sample, other DNA sequences code for this CDR3. The rearrangement uses TRBV28 and TRBJ1-5; 7 positions match TRBD1. V lost 5 bases, J lost 6 bases, and 4 bases stayed unmatched. CDR1 and CDR2 (germline): MDHEN, SYDVKM. The CDR3 totals 13 residues. As DNA, the CDR3 is TGTGCCAGCAGTCCCACAGGGGTTCAGCCCCAGCATTTT. This translates into CASSPTGVQPQHF.

The rearrangement links TRBV7-2 to TRBJ1-1, with 8 bases that match TRBD1. Per germline, CDR1 SGHTA and CDR2 FQGNSA. This CDR3 has 14 amino acids. The ends lost 1 base at V and 3 bases at J; junction bases unmatched: 1. The CDR3 region is CASSLGTGHTEAFF. The CDR3 bases are TGTGCCAGCAGCTTAGGGACAGGGCACACTGAAGCTTTCTTT.

The chain combines TRBV21-1 with TRBJ1-4. TRBV21-1 is an annotated pseudogene. The length of the CDR3 is 16 residues. The CDR3 DNA follows: TGTGCCAGCAGCGACCGGGACCTCGATCGGGGTGAAAAACTGTTTTTT. As protein: CASSDRDLDRGEKLFF.

The chain links TRBV6-6 to TRBJ1-1, with TRBD1 as a possible D gene (6 bases). This CDR3 is 13 amino acids long. V lost 6 bases to trimming and J lost 4 bases, with 12 bases between them. Germline CDR1 MNHNY, CDR2 SVGAGI (reference sequence). CDR3 amino acids: CASRVSGVTEAFF. CDR3 coding DNA: TGTGCCAGCAGGGTTTCAGGGGTCACTGAAGCTTTCTTT.